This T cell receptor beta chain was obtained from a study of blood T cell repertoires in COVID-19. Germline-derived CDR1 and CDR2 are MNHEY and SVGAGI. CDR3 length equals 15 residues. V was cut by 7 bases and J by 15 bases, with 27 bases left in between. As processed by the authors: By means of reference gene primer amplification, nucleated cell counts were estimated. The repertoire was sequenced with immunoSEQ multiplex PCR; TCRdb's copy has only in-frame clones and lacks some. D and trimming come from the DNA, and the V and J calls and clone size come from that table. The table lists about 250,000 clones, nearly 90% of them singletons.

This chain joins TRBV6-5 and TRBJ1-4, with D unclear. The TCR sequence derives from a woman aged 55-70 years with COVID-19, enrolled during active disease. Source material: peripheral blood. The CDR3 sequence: CASTTRQGPATVLFF. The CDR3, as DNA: TGTGCCAGCACCACTCGACAAGGCCCGGCTACCGTTTTGTTTTTT.